The T cell receptor (beta chain) under discussion was sequenced for a study of blood T cell repertoires in COVID-19. Study overall: COVID-19 samples from acute and convalescent phases originated in the United States, Italy and Spain.

The study recruited people aged roughly 18 to 95 years across 24 US areas. Participants had their cohort set by participant-reported clinical history. Trimming at V came to 2 bases and at J to 3 bases, leaving 10 bases not matched to a gene. The V gene's germline CDR1 is MNHEY and CDR2 SVGEGT. CDR3 length equals 19 residues. Study processing details: Estimation of nucleated cell counts relied on the amplification of reference gene primers. Repertoires were generated with immunoSEQ multiplex PCR, while TCRdb's copy carries only in-frame clones and drops some. V and J calls and clone size are given by that table; D and trimming were obtained from the DNA. This repertoire shows 120,000 to 150,000 clones, 85% to 90% found once; its top ten account for 0.95% to 1.5%. This clone has more than one count but fewer than ten.

The chain carries TRBV6-2 or TRBV6-3 and TRBJ2-5; 15 bases are a match to TRBD2. What was sequenced was PBMCs or T cells enriched from blood (not recorded which). The sequence was obtained from a woman aged 30 to 39 with acute COVID-19. The CDR3 DNA sequence: TGTGCCAGCAGTTACCCACTACCGGGACTAGCGGGAGGTAAAGAGACCCAGTACTTC. It is translated as CASSYPLPGLAGGKETQYF.